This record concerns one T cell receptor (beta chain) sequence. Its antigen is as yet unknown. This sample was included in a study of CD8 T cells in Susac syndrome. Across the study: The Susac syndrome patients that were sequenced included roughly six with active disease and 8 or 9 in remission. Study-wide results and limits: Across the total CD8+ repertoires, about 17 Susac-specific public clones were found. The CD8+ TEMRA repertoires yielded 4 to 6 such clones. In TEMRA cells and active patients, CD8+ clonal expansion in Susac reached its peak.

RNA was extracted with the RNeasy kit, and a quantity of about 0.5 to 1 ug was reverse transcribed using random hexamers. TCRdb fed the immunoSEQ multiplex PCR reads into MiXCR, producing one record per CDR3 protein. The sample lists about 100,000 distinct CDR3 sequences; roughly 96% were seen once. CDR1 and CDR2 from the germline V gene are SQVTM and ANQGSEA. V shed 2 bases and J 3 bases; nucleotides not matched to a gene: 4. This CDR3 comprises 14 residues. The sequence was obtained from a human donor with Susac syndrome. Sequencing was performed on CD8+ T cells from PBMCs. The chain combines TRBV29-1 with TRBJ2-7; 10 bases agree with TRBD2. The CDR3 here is CSVEPSGSNYEQYF. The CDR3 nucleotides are TGCAGCGTTGAACCTAGCGGGAGCAACTACGAGCAGTACTTC.